The 2 T cell receptor beta chains below were found in one sample sequenced in a study of T cells in Graves' hyperthyroidism and ophthalmopathy. RNA transcripts provided the source from which TCR beta CDR3 regions were amplified. During a first-round RT-PCR of the TCR CDR3, the HTBI primer set was used. Each CDR3 protein is one row after TCRdb ran MiXCR on the multiplex PCR reads. In the table there are around 490,000 distinct CDR3 sequences, about 20% of which are singletons. Sequences were obtained from blood. Receptor source: a man in his forties or fifties with Graves' ophthalmopathy.

This clonotype has more than one count but fewer than ten. The chain recombines TRBV30 with TRBJ1-5, with D perhaps matching TRBD1 (5 bases). Per the germline V gene, CDR1 is GTSNPN and CDR2 is SVGIG (reference sequence). This CDR3 is 13 amino acids long. V was cut by 2 bases and J by 6 bases, with 11 bases left in between. CDR3 nucleotides: TGTGCCTGGAGTTCAAGGGGCGGTCAGCCCCAGCATTTT. Residues: CAWSSRGGQPQHF.

At least ten counts were recorded for this clonotype. This chain uses TRBV30 with TRBJ1-6; 8 bases align to TRBD1. J was trimmed by 10 bases and V by 3 bases; bases with no gene match: 11. CDR1 and CDR2 from the germline V gene are GTSNPN and SVGIG (reference sequence). The CDR3 covers 15 residues. As DNA, the CDR3 is TGTGCCTGGAGGTACCGGGACAGGTTAGGGTCACCCCTCCACTTT. Its translation: CAWRYRDRLGSPLHF.